This TCR beta chain appears in the sequencing data of a study of tumor-infiltrating lymphocytes in primary liver carcinoma. The CDR3 runs 13 residues. CDR1 is MGHRA, CDR2 YSYEKL, per germline. About this clonotype itself: Without the conserved terminal phenylalanine or tryptophan, this CDR3 likely stems from a read error.

Total RNA and DNA came together from roughly 20-30 mg of bulk tissue without cell sorting. Subjects presented with primary liver carcinoma managed by surgical resection. cDNA specific to TCR beta was made from around 470 ng of total RNA, with a constant-region primer employed for priming. Libraries of TCR beta came from three nested multiplex PCR rounds with slightly modified ARM-PCR. TRBV1-TRBV30 forward primers paired with a C-beta reverse primer drove the first two PCR rounds, 10 cycles each. TCRdb analysed the multiplex PCR reads with MiXCR anew, one entry per CDR3 protein. The sample consists of 35,000 to 45,000 distinct CDR3 sequences, approximately 71% of them appearing once.

Material for sequencing was tumor-adjacent normal liver tissue. The rearrangement joins TRBV4-1 to TRBJ2-1; D uncertain. This TCR was sampled from a woman aged 25 to 39 with primary liver carcinoma and hepatitis B virus infection. The CDR3 DNA sequence: TGCGCCGGCAGCCAAGATTATCTCAATGAGCAGTTCCTC. Amino acids: CAGSQDYLNEQFL.